The T cell receptor beta chain under discussion was sequenced for a study of long-term antiretroviral therapy in people with HIV. This clone appeared a few times. Its antigen remains unknown. Germline V gene lookup returns CDR1 SNHLY and CDR2 FYNNEI. This CDR3 is 16 amino acids long. The trim removed 7 bases at V and 8 bases at J, leaving 19 bases unmatched. Study observations and caveats: Controls showed broader CDR3 length ranges than did the HIV repertoires. Absence of data on ART adherence, viral resistance or therapy changes was noted.

This was the immunoSEQ v3.0 assay at survey level. Target depth was about 35,000-55,000 T-cell genomes per sample. The data were produced by immunoSEQ multiplex PCR, yet TCRdb's version contains in-frame clones alone and is incomplete. The sample includes tens of thousands of clones, roughly 84% of them seen just once. The chain combines TRBV2 with TRBJ1-2; 7 positions match TRBD1. This TCR came from a man aged 55-75 years with HIV. The sequenced sample was unsorted PBMCs, obtained 0.6 years after starting antiretroviral therapy. CDR3 bases: TGTGCCAGCACCTTAAGCTCTTTTGACAGGGTTGGCGGCTACACCTTC. Translating it yields CASTLSSFDRVGGYTF.